Following are 2 T cell receptor beta chains from one sample sequenced in a study of PD-1 blockade in classical Hodgkin lymphoma. Relapse was seen in all patients after autologous stem cell transplantation, and brentuximab vedotin exposure was variable. Method: immunoSEQ multiplex PCR; TCRdb's copy keeps in-frame clones and lacks some. This table has tens of thousands of clones, roughly nine tenths appearing once. Sample: peripheral blood mononuclear cells (PBMCs), taken before the second cycle of nivolumab. The receptor source for this set is a human donor with classical Hodgkin lymphoma.

The V call is TRBV6-1, the J call TRBJ1-4, with TRBD1 matching 11 bases. J gave up 10 bases and V 5 bases, and 9 bases lay outside the gene matches. The V gene's germline CDR1 is MNHNS and CDR2 SASEGT. This CDR3 spans 15 amino acids. The CDR3: CASSNIRGQGAKLFF. Here the CDR3 DNA reads TGTGCCAGCAGTAACATAAGAGGACAGGGGGCAAAACTGTTTTTT.

This chain connects TRBV5-1 to TRBJ2-2, with D tentatively TRBD1 or TRBD2 (5 bases each). With 1 base removed from V and 7 bases from J, the gap between germline ends came to 14 bases. There are 15 residues in the CDR3. Per the germline V gene, CDR1 is SGHRS and CDR2 is YFSETQ. CDR3 bases: TGCGCCAGCAGCTTGAGGGGCCCCGGGGACGGGGAGCTGTTTTTT. It is translated as CASSLRGPGDGELFF.